One sample yielded the 14 T cell receptor beta chains listed below, sequenced in a study of OX40 agonist ivuxolimab in advanced cancers. Libraries were prepared by immunoSEQ multiplex PCR; TCRdb keeps only in-frame clonotypes and omits some of them. The sample records tens of thousands of clones, 89% being singletons. This sample comprised CD4+ or CD8+ T cells sorted from blood, obtained in a trial of the OX40 agonist ivuxolimab. These receptors were collected from an adult with an advanced solid tumor such as melanoma, head and neck, liver or kidney cancer.

This clone was observed a few times. V is TRBV2 and J is TRBJ2-1; 7 nucleotides agree with TRBD2. After removal of 6 bases from V and 9 bases from J, the junction contained 8 bases not matched to a gene. CDR3 length equals 13 residues. The germline gives CDR1 SNHLY, CDR2 FYNNEI. The CDR3: CASRLNREVEQFF. Here the CDR3 DNA reads TGTGCCAGCAGACTAAACCGGGAGGTTGAGCAGTTCTTC.

The rearrangement links TRBV12-5 to TRBJ2-5; D not resolved. Between the trimmed V and J ends, which lost 2 bases and 8 bases, there was a span of 3 bases. Germline CDR1 is LGHNT and CDR2 is FRNRAP. This CDR3 is 10 amino acids long. The CDR3 loop reads CASGLTTQYF. The CDR3 DNA reads as TGTGCTAGTGGTTTGACTACCCAGTACTTC.

The chain has TRBV19 and TRBJ2-3; D may match TRBD1 or TRBD2 (6 bases each). The CDR3 length is 13 residues. Germline-derived CDR1 and CDR2 are LNHDA and SQIVND (reference sequence). Trimming shortened V by 8 bases and J by 1 base, and 10 bases separated the two germline ends. The CDR3 nucleotides are TGTGCCAGTGGGGGGCCGGGCACAGATACGCAGTATTTT. Translated, it gives CASGGPGTDTQYF.

V usage is TRBV7-9 and J usage is TRBJ2-7; TRBD1 is a possible D gene (5 bases). The V gene lost 5 bases and the J gene lost 1 base, with 24 bases spanning the gap. From germline, CDR1 is SEHNR and CDR2 FQNEAQ (reference sequence). CDR3 size: 18 residues. The CDR3 nucleotides read TGTGCCAGCAGCCCCCAACCCGACAGTTTTTCTTCATCCTACGAGCAGTACTTC. This gives the protein CASSPQPDSFSSSYEQYF.

Concerning this clone: The sample carries other DNA sequences with the same CDR3. The chain is built from TRBV28 and TRBJ1-2, with 9 bases fitting TRBD1. Germline V lookup: CDR1 MDHEN, CDR2 SYDVKM. The CDR3 loop spans 13 amino acids. With V trimmed by 5 bases and J by 6 bases, 4 bases remained unmatched. CDR3 coding DNA: TGTGCCAGCAGTGCGGGACAGGGCCATGGCTACACCTTC. Its translation is CASSAGQGHGYTF.

The J gene is TRBJ2-5, the V gene TRBV6-1; tentatively, D is TRBD1 or TRBD2 (5 bases each). Trimming removed 3 bases at V and 7 bases at J, with 15 bases between. This CDR3 contains 14 residues. Germline V gene data show CDR1 as MNHNS and CDR2 as SASEGT. CDR3 sequence reads: CASSDRGAARTQYF. The CDR3 DNA follows: TGTGCCAGCAGTGATCGAGGGGCCGCGCGGACCCAGTACTTC.

The CDR3 bases are TGTGCCAGCAGCCGACCGGACAGAGTCTATGGCTACACCTTC. It encodes CASSRPDRVYGYTF. The chain uses TRBV7-2 and TRBJ1-2; weak D call: TRBD1 (6 bases). Germline V gives CDR1 SGHTA, CDR2 FQGNSA. This CDR3 has 14 residues. V lost 5 bases and J 4 bases, leaving 14 bases between the germline ends.

This chain joins TRBV29-1 and TRBJ2-5; D uncertain. The end of the DNA is better explained by TRBJ2-7, so the J call may be wrong. The germline gives CDR1 SQVTM, CDR2 ANQGSEA. The CDR3 totals 11 residues. CDR3 protein: CSVEHSYEQYF. CDR3 DNA: TGCAGCGTTGAACACTCCTACGAGCAGTACTTC.

The table lists this clone with a count of one. This rearrangement joins TRBV2 to TRBJ2-5; TRBD1 is a possible D gene (6 bases). The V gene's germline CDR1 is SNHLY and CDR2 FYNNEI. The CDR3 has 13 residues. The V and J ends lost 4 bases and 2 bases respectively, with 8 bases between them. CDR3: CASSGQGQETQYF. The CDR3 bases are TGTGCCAGCAGTGGCCAGGGGCAAGAGACCCAGTACTTC.

This clone was detected once. The V gene is TRBV30, the J gene TRBJ1-2, with D unresolved. Germline CDR1 and CDR2: GTSNPN and SVGIG (reference sequence). The CDR3 has 14 amino acids. Trimming took 3 bases from V and 3 from J, leaving 14 bases between them. DNA for the CDR3: TGTGCCTGGAGCGTGGGGTTCCGGGACTATGGCTACACCTTC. It encodes CAWSVGFRDYGYTF.

The rearrangement links TRBV4-2 to TRBJ2-5; no firm D call. Trimming took 0 bases from V and 4 from J, leaving 3 bases between them. Germline assignment: CDR1 LGHNA and CDR2 YNFKEQ. The CDR3 has 12 amino acids. The CDR3 region is CASSQDRETQYF. DNA for the CDR3: TGTGCCAGCAGCCAAGATCGAGAGACCCAGTACTTC.

This clone showed up just a few times. The chain is built from TRBV18 and TRBJ2-5; D ambiguous. The DNA end lines up better with TRBJ2-7; the J call may be wrong. The CDR3 has 14 residues. Germline V gene lookup returns CDR1 KGHSH and CDR2 LQKENI. CDR3 DNA: TGTGCCAGCTCACTTAAAGGGCCTAACTACGAGCAGTACTTC. Amino acid sequence: CASSLKGPNYEQYF.

This chain joins TRBV6-1 and TRBJ2-7; D might be TRBD1 (6 bases). Trimming shortened V by 5 bases and J by 5 bases, and 16 bases separated the two germline ends. This CDR3 is built from 14 residues. Germline V gives CDR1 MNHNS, CDR2 SASEGT. CDR3 sequence (DNA): TGTGCCAGCAGTAAGGGGGATGACTTTGACGAGCAGTACTTC. It codes for CASSKGDDFDEQYF.

This chain joins TRBV25-1 and TRBJ1-1; D might be TRBD1 (5 bases). Deletions cut 8 bases from V and 0 bases from J, with 10 bases between. In germline, CDR1 is MGHDK, CDR2 SYGVNS. This CDR3 contains 13 residues. The CDR3 region is CASGSTVNTEAFF. CDR3 DNA sequence: TGTGCCAGCGGTTCGACAGTGAACACTGAAGCTTTCTTT.